This TCR beta chain was captured in a study of shared clonotypes between healthy human individuals. Comment on this clone: Antigen unknown.

Produced via immunoSEQ multiplex PCR; TCRdb's table is partial and in-frame only. The sample yields 2 million or so clones, around 95% seen once. The germline V gene encodes CDR1 SEHNR and CDR2 FQNEAQ (reference sequence). The ends were cut back, 5 bases at V and 1 base at J, with 14 bases in the middle. The CDR3 runs 15 residues. Whole-study findings and limits: A reduction in generation probabilities was seen for non-shared clonotypes relative to those shared by all four donors.

Sample: naive CD4+ T cells sorted from blood. Subset defined: CD45RA+ positively selected. This chain links TRBV7-9 with TRBJ1-2; D possibly corresponds to TRBD1 (5 bases). The origin of this receptor is a man aged 18 to 29 in good health. The CDR3 DNA reads TGTGCCAGCAGCCCCAAGGGGAGTCTTAACTATGGCTACACCTTC. This gives the protein CASSPKGSLNYGYTF.